This paragraph covers one T cell receptor (beta chain) sequence. What it binds is not known. Gene names follow the mouse nomenclature. Other DNA sequences in the same sample also yield this CDR3. Using CD4, CD8alpha, NKG2D, NKG2ACE and other markers, pooled cutaneous lymph node cells were sorted. The sample originates from a study of CD8+ T cells in alopecia areata. Study summary: Grafted skin came from C3H/HeJ donors with spontaneous alopecia (roughly 6-12 months old) and was placed on roughly 6-11-week-old female C3H/HeJ mice. Study observations and caveats: Normal skin contains resident alphabeta T cells, and these are also sequenced in scalp samples. Relative to normal scalp, lesional scalp, especially alopecia totalis/universalis, showed higher clonality. Mice showed clearer TCR sharing than patients did, a gap that was possibly HLA-related.

Sequencing relied on a cDNA template that was reverse transcribed from extracted RNA. Clones were read by immunoSEQ multiplex PCR, and TCRdb kept only the in-frame ones, dropping some. Listed for the sample are under 350,000 clones, none seen a single time. Material for sequencing was CD4+ T cells sorted from a lymph node. The receptor was derived from a C3H/HeJ mouse with alopecia areata. This mouse strain has H2-k as its MHC haplotype.

The sequenced part of the CDR3 DNA is TGTGCTAGCAGCAGGACTGGGGCCTATGCT. It specifies CASSRTGAYA. The whole CDR3 region reads CASSRTGAYAEQFF. The chain joins TRBV17 to TRBJ2-1; 9 bases are a match to TRBD2. The read terminates 4 residues before the CDR3 end, so the remaining end is supplied by the germline J gene. The V and J ends lost 6 bases and 3 bases, in that order; junction bases with no gene match: 3. The CDR3 is 14 amino acids. Looked up from germline, CDR1 is MNHDT and CDR2 is YYDKIL.